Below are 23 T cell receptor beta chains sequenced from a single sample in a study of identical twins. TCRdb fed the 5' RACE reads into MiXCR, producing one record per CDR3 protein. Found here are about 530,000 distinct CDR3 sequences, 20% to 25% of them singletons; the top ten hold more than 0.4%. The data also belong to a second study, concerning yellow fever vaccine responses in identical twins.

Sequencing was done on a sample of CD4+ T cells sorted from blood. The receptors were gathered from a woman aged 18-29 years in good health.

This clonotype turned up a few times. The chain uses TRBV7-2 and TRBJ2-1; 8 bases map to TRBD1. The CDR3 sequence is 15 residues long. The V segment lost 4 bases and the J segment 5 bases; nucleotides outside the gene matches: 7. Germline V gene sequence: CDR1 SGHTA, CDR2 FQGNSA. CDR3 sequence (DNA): TGTGCCAGCAGCTCAAGGACAGGGTTTAACAATGAGCAGTTCTTC. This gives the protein CASSSRTGFNNEQFF.

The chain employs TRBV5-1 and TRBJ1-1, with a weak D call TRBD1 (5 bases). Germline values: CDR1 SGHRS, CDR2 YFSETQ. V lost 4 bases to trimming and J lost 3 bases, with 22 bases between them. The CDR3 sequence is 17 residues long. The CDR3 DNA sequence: TGCGCCAGCAGCCGGGGCCGCGGTTCTGGACGATACACTGAAGCTTTCTTT. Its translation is CASSRGRGSGRYTEAFF.

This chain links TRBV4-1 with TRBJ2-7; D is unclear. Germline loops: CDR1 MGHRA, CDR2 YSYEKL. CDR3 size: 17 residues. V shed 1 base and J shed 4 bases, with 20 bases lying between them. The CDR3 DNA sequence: TGCGCCAGCAGCCAAGGGGTACCTCTCGGGTACGGGTACGAGCAGTACTTC. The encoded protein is CASSQGVPLGYGYEQYF.

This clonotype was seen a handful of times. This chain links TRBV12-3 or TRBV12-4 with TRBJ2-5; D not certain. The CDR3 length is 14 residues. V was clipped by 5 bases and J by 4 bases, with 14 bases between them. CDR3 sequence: CASSPTGPAETQYF. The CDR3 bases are TGTGCCAGCAGTCCGACCGGGCCCGCAGAGACCCAGTACTTC.

DNA of the CDR3: TGTGCCAGCAGCTCCTCTGGGACTAGCGGGGTTGGGGAGACCCAGTACTTC. Translating gives CASSSSGTSGVGETQYF. The rearrangement uses TRBV11-2 and TRBJ2-5; TRBD2 aligns across 13 bases. This CDR3 has 17 residues. Germline CDR1 reads SGHAT; CDR2 reads FQNNGV. Germline trimming cut 4 bases from V and 5 bases from J; bases unmatched to any gene: 10.

This chain's CDR3 is CASSHGTKTEQFF. In DNA form, the CDR3 reads TGTGCCAGCAGCCACGGTACCAAGACAGAGCAGTTCTTC. This chain links TRBV3-1 with TRBJ2-1; D remains unclear. Germline CDR1 reads LGHDT; CDR2 reads YNNKEL (reference sequence). V was shortened by 3 bases and J by 10 bases, with 13 bases between the two germline ends. CDR3 length: 13 residues.

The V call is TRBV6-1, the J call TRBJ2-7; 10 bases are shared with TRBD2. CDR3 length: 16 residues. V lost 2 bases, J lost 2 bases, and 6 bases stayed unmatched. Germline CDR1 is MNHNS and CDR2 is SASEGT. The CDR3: CASSEIPSGRTYEQYF. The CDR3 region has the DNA TGTGCCAGCAGTGAAATCCCTAGCGGGAGAACCTACGAGCAGTACTTC.

Here the CDR3 reads CASSYTLDRGLEQYF. CDR3 DNA: TGTGCCAGCAGTTACACATTGGACAGGGGGCTTGAGCAGTACTTC. The J gene is TRBJ2-7, the V gene TRBV6-5; 11 bases line up with TRBD1. The V gene's germline CDR1 is MNHEY and CDR2 SVGAGI. The CDR3 sequence is 15 residues long. Trimming cost V 2 bases and J 7 bases; bases outside gene matches: 7.

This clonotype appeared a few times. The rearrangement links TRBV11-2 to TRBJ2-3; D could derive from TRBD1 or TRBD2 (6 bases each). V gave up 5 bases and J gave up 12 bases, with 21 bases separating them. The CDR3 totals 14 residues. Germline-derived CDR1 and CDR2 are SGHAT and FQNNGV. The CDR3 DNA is TGTGCCAGCAGCCCCCTTTCCGGGGGCTCATTACAGTATTTT. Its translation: CASSPLSGGSLQYF.

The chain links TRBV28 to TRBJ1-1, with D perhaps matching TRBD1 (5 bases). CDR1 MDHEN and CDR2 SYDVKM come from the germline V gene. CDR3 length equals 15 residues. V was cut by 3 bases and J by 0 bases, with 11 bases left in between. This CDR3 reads CASSFGAMVNTEAFF. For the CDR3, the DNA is TGTGCCAGCAGTTTCGGGGCAATGGTGAACACTGAAGCTTTCTTT. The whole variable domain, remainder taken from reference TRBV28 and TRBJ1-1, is DVKVTQSSRYLVKRTGEKVFLECVQDMDHENMFWYRQDPGLGLRLIYFSYDVKMKEKGDIPEGYSVSREKKERFSLILESASTNQTSMYLCASSFGAMVNTEAFFGQGTRLTVV.

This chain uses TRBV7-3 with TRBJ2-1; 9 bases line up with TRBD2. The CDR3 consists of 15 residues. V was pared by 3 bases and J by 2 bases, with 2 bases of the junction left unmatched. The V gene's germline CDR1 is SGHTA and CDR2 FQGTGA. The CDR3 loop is CASSFSSGTYNEQFF. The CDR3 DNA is TGTGCCAGCAGCTTCTCTAGCGGGACCTACAATGAGCAGTTCTTC. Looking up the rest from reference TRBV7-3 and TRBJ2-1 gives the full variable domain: GAGVSQTPSNKVTEKGKYVELRCDPISGHTALYWYRQSLGQGPEFLIYFQGTGAADDSGLPNDRFFAVRPEGSVSTLKIQRTERGDSAVYLCASSFSSGTYNEQFFGPGTRLTVL.

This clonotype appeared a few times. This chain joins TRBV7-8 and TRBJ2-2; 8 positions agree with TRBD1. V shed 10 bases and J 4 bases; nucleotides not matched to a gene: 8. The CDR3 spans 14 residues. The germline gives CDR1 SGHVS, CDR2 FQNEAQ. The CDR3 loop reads CATYRTGSTGELFF. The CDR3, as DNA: TGTGCCACCTATAGGACAGGGTCCACCGGGGAGCTGTTTTTT. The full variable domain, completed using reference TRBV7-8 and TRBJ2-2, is GAGVSQSPRYKVAKRGQDVALRCDPISGHVSLFWYQQALGQGPEFLTYFQNEAQLDKSGLPSDRFFAERPEGSVSTLKIQRTQQEDSAVYLCATYRTGSTGELFFGEGSRLTVL.

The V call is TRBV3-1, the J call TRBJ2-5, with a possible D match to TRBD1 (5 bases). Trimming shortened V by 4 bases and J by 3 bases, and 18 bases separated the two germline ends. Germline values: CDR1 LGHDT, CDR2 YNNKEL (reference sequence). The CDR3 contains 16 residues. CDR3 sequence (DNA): TGTGCCAGCAGCCGTCGCATGACAGAACACAAAGAGACCCAGTACTTC. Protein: CASSRRMTEHKETQYF.

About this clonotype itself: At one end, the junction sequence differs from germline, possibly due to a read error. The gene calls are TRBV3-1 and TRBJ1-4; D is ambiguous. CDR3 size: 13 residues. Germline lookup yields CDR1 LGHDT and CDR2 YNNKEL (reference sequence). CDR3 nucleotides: TGTACCAGCAGCCTTGGGGTGGGTGAAAAACTGTTTTTT. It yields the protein CTSSLGVGEKLFF.

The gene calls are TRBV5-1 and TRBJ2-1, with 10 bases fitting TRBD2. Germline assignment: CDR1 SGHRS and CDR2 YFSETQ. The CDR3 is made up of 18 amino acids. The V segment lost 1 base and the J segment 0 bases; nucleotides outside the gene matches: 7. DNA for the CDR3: TGCGCCAGCAGCTTGCTTGGACTAGCGGCCCGCTCCTACAATGAGCAGTTCTTC. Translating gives CASSLLGLAARSYNEQFF.

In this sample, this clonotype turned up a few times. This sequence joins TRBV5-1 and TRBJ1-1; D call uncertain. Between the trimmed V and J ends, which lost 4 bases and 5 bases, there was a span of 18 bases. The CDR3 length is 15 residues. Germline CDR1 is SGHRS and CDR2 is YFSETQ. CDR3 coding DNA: TGCGCCAGCAGCGGGCCCCACCGGGGAAGAACTGAAGCTTTCTTT. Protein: CASSGPHRGRTEAFF.

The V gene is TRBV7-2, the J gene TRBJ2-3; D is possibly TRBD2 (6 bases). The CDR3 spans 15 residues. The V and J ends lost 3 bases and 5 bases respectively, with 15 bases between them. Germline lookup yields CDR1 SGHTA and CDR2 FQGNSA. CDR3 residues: CASSFGGWGEDTQYF. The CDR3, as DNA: TGTGCCAGCAGCTTTGGAGGGTGGGGTGAAGATACGCAGTATTTT.

CDR3 bases: TGCAGCGTTGGAGCGGGAGGGCCAGGGGATACGCAGTATTTT. Translating it yields CSVGAGGPGDTQYF. This chain connects TRBV29-1 to TRBJ2-3; 10 nucleotides align to TRBD2. Germline CDR1 reads SQVTM; CDR2 reads ANQGSEA. The CDR3 has 14 residues. The J segment lost 6 bases and the V segment lost 4 bases, leaving 7 bases of the junction unmatched.

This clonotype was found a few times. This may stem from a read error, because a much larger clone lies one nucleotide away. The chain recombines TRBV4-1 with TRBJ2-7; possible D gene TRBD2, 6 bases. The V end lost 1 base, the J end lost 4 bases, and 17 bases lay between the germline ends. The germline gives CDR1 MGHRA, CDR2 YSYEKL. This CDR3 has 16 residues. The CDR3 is CASSQGLPGDRYEQYV. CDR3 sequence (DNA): TGCGCCAGCAGCCAAGGACTACCGGGGGACCGTTACGAGCAGTACGTC.

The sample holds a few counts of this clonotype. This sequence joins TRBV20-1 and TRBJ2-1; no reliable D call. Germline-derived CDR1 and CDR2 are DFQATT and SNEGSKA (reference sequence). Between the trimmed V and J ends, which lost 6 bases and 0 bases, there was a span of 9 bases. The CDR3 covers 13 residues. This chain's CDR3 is CSAIFSSYNEQFF. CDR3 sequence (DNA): TGCAGTGCCATTTTTAGCTCCTACAATGAGCAGTTCTTC.

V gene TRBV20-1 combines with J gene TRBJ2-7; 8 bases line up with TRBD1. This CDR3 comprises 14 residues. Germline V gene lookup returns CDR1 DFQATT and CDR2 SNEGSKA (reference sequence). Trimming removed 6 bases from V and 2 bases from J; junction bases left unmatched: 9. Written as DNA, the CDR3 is TGCAGTGCCAAGGACAGGGTTGAGGCCTACGAGCAGTACTTC. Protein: CSAKDRVEAYEQYF.

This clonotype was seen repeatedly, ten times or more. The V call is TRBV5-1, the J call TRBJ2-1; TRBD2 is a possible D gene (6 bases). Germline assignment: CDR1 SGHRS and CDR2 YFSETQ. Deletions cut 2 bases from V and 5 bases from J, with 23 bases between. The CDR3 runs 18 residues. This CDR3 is CASSFQISGRTLNNEQFF. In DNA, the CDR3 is TGCGCCAGCAGCTTTCAGATTTCCGGGAGAACCCTAAACAATGAGCAGTTCTTC. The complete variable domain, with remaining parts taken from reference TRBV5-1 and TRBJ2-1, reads KAGVTQTPRYLIKTRGQQVTLSCSPISGHRSVSWYQQTPGQGLQFLFEYFSETQRNKGNFPGRFSGRQFSNSRSEMNVSTLELGDSALYLCASSFQISGRTLNNEQFFGPGTRLTVL.

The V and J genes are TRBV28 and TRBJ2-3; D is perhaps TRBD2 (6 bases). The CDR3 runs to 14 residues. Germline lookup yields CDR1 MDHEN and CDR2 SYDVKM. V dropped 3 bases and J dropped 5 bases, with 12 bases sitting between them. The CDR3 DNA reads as TGTGCCAGCAGTTTCGGAGGGAAAGAAGATACGCAGTATTTT. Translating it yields CASSFGGKEDTQYF.